Shown below are 22 T cell receptor beta chains from a single sample sequenced in a study of T-cell memory formation after mild COVID-19. Using its own MiXCR run on the 5' RACE reads, TCRdb lists one record per CDR3 protein. The sample holds under 550,000 distinct CDR3 sequences, about a sixth seen once. Source material: PBMCs or a T cell subset sorted from them (not recorded which). These receptors were obtained from a man in his late teens or twenties who had mild COVID-19 (a few samples of this study predate the infection). Cell type and time point are not known.

There are many counts of this clonotype. The chain is built from TRBV5-1 and TRBJ2-3, with D unclear. Germline-derived CDR1 and CDR2 are SGHRS and YFSETQ. The CDR3 has 14 amino acids. With 4 bases removed from V and 2 bases from J, the gap between germline ends came to 11 bases. DNA of the CDR3: TGCGCCAGCAGCCCGATGGACCACACAGATACGCAGTATTTT. Its translation: CASSPMDHTDTQYF.

This clonotype was seen only a few times. The chain joins TRBV7-9 to TRBJ2-2; perhaps TRBD2 as D (6 bases). Germline lookup yields CDR1 SEHNR and CDR2 FQNEAQ (reference sequence). The V and J ends lost 3 bases and 3 bases respectively, with 14 bases between them. This CDR3 is 16 amino acids long. The CDR3: CASSFGQRAYTGELFF. The CDR3 nucleotides are TGTGCCAGCAGCTTCGGCCAGCGGGCCTACACCGGGGAGCTGTTTTTT.

The table lists this clonotype with a few counts. The chain uses TRBV7-9 and TRBJ2-1, with 13 bases that match TRBD2. Germline CDR1 and CDR2: SEHNR and FQNEAQ (reference sequence). This CDR3 is built from 15 residues. V shed 4 bases and J 7 bases; nucleotides not matched to a gene: 4. Written as DNA, the CDR3 is TGTGCCAGCAGCTCCACTAGCGGGGGGGCGAATGAGCAGTTCTTC. Translation: CASSSTSGGANEQFF.

The chain employs TRBV20-1 and TRBJ2-3; a weak D match, TRBD1 (6 bases). The V end lost 5 bases, the J end lost 2 bases, and 14 bases lay between the germline ends. The CDR3 totals 14 residues. CDR1 is DFQATT and CDR2 is SNEGSKA in the germline V gene (reference sequence). The DNA of the CDR3 is TGCAGTGCTCCCCGACAGGATACCACAGATACGCAGTATTTT. Protein sequence: CSAPRQDTTDTQYF.

This clonotype was counted between two and nine times. The V call is TRBV27, the J call TRBJ2-7, with D perhaps TRBD2 (6 bases). The CDR3 sequence is 10 residues long. The germline V gene encodes CDR1 MNHEY and CDR2 SMNVEV (reference sequence). The V and J ends lost 8 bases and 7 bases respectively, with 9 bases between them. The CDR3 here is CASWAGEQYV. The CDR3 DNA follows: TGTGCCAGCTGGGCGGGGGAGCAGTACGTC.

The chain carries TRBV20-1 and TRBJ2-7, with 8 positions matching TRBD2. CDR1 is DFQATT, CDR2 SNEGSKA, per germline (reference sequence). CDR3 length: 13 residues. Losses at the gene ends were 3 bases for V and 0 bases for J; bases not matched to a gene: 1. CDR3 in amino acids: CSASGRDSYEQYF. Here the CDR3 DNA reads TGCAGTGCTAGCGGGAGGGACTCCTACGAGCAGTACTTC.

This clonotype was counted ten times or more. The rearrangement uses TRBV6-5 and TRBJ1-2; TRBD1 agrees at 8 bases. The trim removed 4 bases at V and 4 bases at J, leaving 5 bases unmatched. This CDR3 has 14 residues. The germline V gene has CDR1 MNHEY and CDR2 SVGAGI. The CDR3 is CASSFTGTGYGYTF. For the CDR3, the DNA is TGTGCCAGCAGTTTTACCGGGACAGGCTATGGCTACACCTTC.

This clonotype was seen only a few times. The CDR3 spells CASSTRGDGDTQYF. In DNA, the CDR3 is TGCGCCAGCAGCACGAGGGGGGACGGAGATACGCAGTATTTT. The chain joins TRBV5-1 to TRBJ2-3, with D tentatively TRBD1 or TRBD2 (6 bases each). V was cut by 4 bases and J by 5 bases, with 14 bases left in between. The CDR3 is 14 amino acids. CDR1 and CDR2 (germline): SGHRS, YFSETQ.

The chain joins TRBV20-1 to TRBJ1-1, with a tentative D call TRBD1 (6 bases). In germline, CDR1 is DFQATT, CDR2 SNEGSKA (reference sequence). The CDR3 extends over 13 amino acids. V was pared by 3 bases and J by 4 bases, with 12 bases between. The chain's CDR3 is CSARVGGGTEAFF. In nucleotides, the CDR3 is TGCAGTGCTAGGGTAGGGGGAGGCACTGAAGCTTTCTTT.

This clonotype was recorded a few times. The chain is built from TRBV7-9 and TRBJ1-1; weak D call: TRBD1 (5 bases). Germline V gene sequence: CDR1 SEHNR, CDR2 FQNEAQ (reference sequence). The V gene lost 2 bases and the J gene lost 6 bases, with 10 bases spanning the gap. The CDR3 runs to 13 residues. CDR3 DNA: TGTGCCAGCAGCTTACAGGGTTTTCCTGAAGCTTTCTTT. Residues: CASSLQGFPEAFF.

The chain joins TRBV4-1 to TRBJ2-7; tentatively, D is TRBD2 (6 bases). This CDR3 has 13 amino acids. Trimming stripped 0 bases from V and 7 bases from J, with 10 bases between. Germline V gives CDR1 MGHRA, CDR2 YSYEKL. The CDR3 DNA sequence: TGCGCCAGCAGCCAAGAGGAGGGGTGGGAGCAGTACGTC. Amino acids: CASSQEEGWEQYV.

Only a few counts were recorded for this clonotype. The J gene is TRBJ2-3, the V gene TRBV20-1; D is possibly TRBD2 (5 bases). V shed 3 bases and J shed 1 base, with 11 bases lying between them. CDR1 and CDR2 (germline): DFQATT, SNEGSKA (reference sequence). The CDR3 has 14 amino acids. CDR3 bases: TGCAGTGCTAGTATCGGGGAAGGCACAGATACGCAGTATTTT. Translation: CSASIGEGTDTQYF.

In DNA form, the CDR3 reads TGCGCCAGCAGCTTGGCTGGGACAGGGGAAGATACGCAGTATTTT. Amino acid sequence: CASSLAGTGEDTQYF. This rearrangement joins TRBV5-1 to TRBJ2-3, with 10 bases that match TRBD1. In germline, CDR1 is SGHRS, CDR2 YFSETQ. The CDR3 has 15 amino acids. After removal of 0 bases from V and 5 bases from J, the junction contained 3 bases not matched to a gene.

The J gene is TRBJ1-2, the V gene TRBV12-3 or TRBV12-4; no definite D call. Trimming left V 6 bases short and J 4 bases short, with 12 bases between. This CDR3 contains 13 residues. CDR3 amino acids: CASSFRRVYGYTF. In nucleotides, the CDR3 is TGTGCCAGCAGCTTCCGCCGGGTCTATGGCTACACCTTC.

In this sample, this clonotype turned up a few times. This rearrangement joins TRBV18 to TRBJ1-4; D gene ambiguous. The CDR3 has 13 amino acids. Trimming took 3 bases from V and 0 from J, leaving 2 bases between them. Looked up from germline, CDR1 is KGHSH and CDR2 is LQKENI. The CDR3 bases are TGTGCCAGCTCACCCCCAACTAATGAAAAACTGTTTTTT. Translated: CASSPPTNEKLFF.

This clonotype was counted only a few times. J is TRBJ1-1 and V is TRBV20-1; D unresolved. The V and J ends lost 3 bases and 3 bases respectively, with 11 bases between them. In germline, CDR1 is DFQATT, CDR2 SNEGSKA (reference sequence). The CDR3 sequence is 13 residues long. In nucleotides, the CDR3 is TGCAGTGCTAGTCCTAGGTGGGACACTGAAGCTTTCTTT. Its translation is CSASPRWDTEAFF.

The CDR3 nucleotides are TGCGCCAGCAGGAGAGAGGGACTCAGGAATTCACCCCTCCACTTT. It translates to CASRREGLRNSPLHF. The V gene is TRBV5-1, the J gene TRBJ1-6; perhaps TRBD1 as D (5 bases). Germline V gives CDR1 SGHRS, CDR2 YFSETQ. Trimming shortened V by 5 bases and J by 7 bases, and 16 bases separated the two germline ends. The CDR3 has 15 amino acids.

The rearrangement joins TRBV18 to TRBJ2-1, with 9 nucleotides matching TRBD1. Germline trimming cut 4 bases from V and 9 bases from J; bases unmatched to any gene: 7. The CDR3 loop spans 14 amino acids. Germline CDR1 KGHSH, CDR2 LQKENI. CDR3 region: CASSLDRGDIEQFF. CDR3 in DNA: TGTGCCAGCTCACTAGACAGGGGGGACATTGAGCAGTTCTTC.

This clonotype was picked up a small number of times. The chain links TRBV4-1 to TRBJ1-4; D is uncertain. Deletions cut 1 base from V and 0 bases from J, with 12 bases between. Per germline, CDR1 MGHRA and CDR2 YSYEKL. This CDR3 comprises 17 residues. The CDR3 region is CASSQGSGYPTNEKLFF. CDR3 bases: TGCGCCAGCAGCCAAGGATCGGGATACCCAACTAATGAAAAACTGTTTTTT.

The chain combines TRBV11-3 with TRBJ2-3; 7 bases match TRBD2. The CDR3 is 13 amino acids. Trimming removed 5 bases from V and 4 bases from J; junction bases left unmatched: 3. Germline-derived CDR1 and CDR2 are SGHNT and YENEEA. CDR3 sequence (DNA): TGTGCCAGCAGCGGGGGGGTGCCAGATACGCAGTATTTT. This codes for CASSGGVPDTQYF.

This clonotype has more than one count but fewer than ten. The rearrangement links TRBV18 to TRBJ2-3; maybe TRBD2 (5 bases). V lost 2 bases to trimming and J lost 3 bases, with 9 bases between them. The CDR3 runs to 14 residues. The germline CDR1 and CDR2 sequences are KGHSH and LQKENI. The CDR3 spells CASSPTGWTDTQYF. The CDR3 region has the DNA TGTGCCAGCTCACCAACGGGGTGGACAGATACGCAGTATTTT. The whole variable domain, filled in from reference TRBV18 and TRBJ2-3, reads NAGVMQNPRHLVRRRGQEARLRCSPMKGHSHVYWYRQLPEEGLKFMVYLQKENIIDESGMPKERFSAEFPKEGPSILRIQQVVRGDSAAYFCASSPTGWTDTQYFGPGTRLTVL.

This clonotype was observed a handful of times. The chain uses TRBV7-9 and TRBJ1-2, with TRBD1 identical over 8 bases. This CDR3 spans 15 amino acids. Germline lookup yields CDR1 SEHNR and CDR2 FQNEAQ (reference sequence). The V segment lost 3 bases and the J segment 6 bases; nucleotides outside the gene matches: 9. The CDR3 coding sequence is TGTGCCAGCAGCTTCATCGACAGGGGTGATAATGGCTACACCTTC. This gives the protein CASSFIDRGDNGYTF.